The 18 T cell receptor beta chains presented below share a single source sample, sequenced in a study of cytomegalovirus exposure and HLA in healthy donors. PCR involved 60 Vbeta and 13 Jbeta primers. Some clones are missing from TCRdb's copy, which holds only in-frame ones; the method was immunoSEQ multiplex PCR. The repertoire has 90,000 or so clones, approximately 64% of them found once; the top ten carry 5.5% to 6.5%. The sample consisted of PBMCs. All receptors derive from a boy between 10 and 17 years old in good health and CMV-seropositive.

CDR3 bases: TGCGCCAGCAGCTCTAGCGGACTCTCCTACGAGCAGTACTTC. Protein: CASSSSGLSYEQYF. This chain joins TRBV5-1 and TRBJ2-7, with TRBD2 matching 7 bases. The length of the CDR3 is 14 residues. Trimming removed 3 bases from V and 0 bases from J; junction bases left unmatched: 3. Germline CDR1 and CDR2: SGHRS and YFSETQ.

The chain is built from TRBV6-5 and TRBJ1-2; D uncertain. The germline CDR1 and CDR2 sequences are MNHEY and SVGAGI. Trimming removed 0 bases at V and 8 bases at J, with 10 bases between. The CDR3 spans 13 residues. The CDR3 reads CASSYSPLRGYTF. CDR3 bases: TGTGCCAGCAGTTACTCGCCGCTGAGGGGCTACACCTTC.

The gene calls are TRBV12-5 and TRBJ2-1; D call uncertain. Germline V gene lookup returns CDR1 LGHNT and CDR2 FRNRAP. The CDR3 is made up of 14 amino acids. The V end lost 6 bases, the J end lost 4 bases, and 13 bases lay between the germline ends. The CDR3 sequence: CASGIFTDYNEQFF. The CDR3 nucleotides are TGTGCTAGTGGGATATTTACAGATTACAATGAGCAGTTCTTC.

This clone has a handful of counts. The chain uses TRBV10-2 and TRBJ2-5, with D tentatively TRBD1 (5 bases). Trimming left V 3 bases short and J 3 bases short, with 17 bases between. The CDR3 is 16 amino acids. Germline V gives CDR1 WSHSY, CDR2 SAAADI. The CDR3 sequence is CASSECCVRDKETQYF. DNA of the CDR3: TGCGCCAGCAGTGAATGTTGCGTCAGGGATAAAGAGACCCAGTACTTC.

This clone occurred a few times. V is TRBV7-2 and J is TRBJ1-2, with 7 bases that match TRBD1. The J segment lost 1 base and the V segment lost 5 bases, leaving 10 bases of the junction unmatched. Per the germline V gene, CDR1 is SGHTA and CDR2 is FQGNSA. This CDR3 region has 16 residues. The DNA of the CDR3 is TGTGCCAGCAGCCCTTCGACAGGGTCCTATAACTATGGCTACACCTTC. This translates into CASSPSTGSYNYGYTF.

With regard to this clone: A read error may produce the germline difference seen at one junction end. The chain combines TRBV2 with TRBJ1-6, with D unclear. The CDR3 runs to 14 residues. Per the germline V gene, CDR1 is SNHLY and CDR2 is FYNNEI. CDR3 in DNA: TGTGCCAGCAGGGAAGGGCGGGATAATTCACCCCTCCACTTT. It specifies CASREGRDNSPLHF.

The chain employs TRBV9 and TRBJ1-6; D gene ambiguous. The V and J ends lost 0 bases and 8 bases respectively, with 12 bases between them. CDR1 and CDR2 (germline): SGDLS, YYNGEE. The CDR3 consists of 15 residues. CDR3 sequence (DNA): TGTGCCAGCAGCGTAGGGGCAGGCGTGGATTCACCCCTCCACTTT. Translation: CASSVGAGVDSPLHF.

Only one count was recorded for this clone. J is TRBJ2-1 and V is TRBV5-1; 10 bases are a match to TRBD2. Germline values: CDR1 SGHRS, CDR2 YFSETQ. V lost 4 bases and J lost 10; bases outside the gene matches: 11. The CDR3 spans 15 residues. CDR3 amino acids: CASSLKRGGLGEQFF. The CDR3 nucleotides are TGCGCCAGCAGCCTAAAGCGGGGGGGCCTAGGCGAGCAGTTCTTC.

The chain joins TRBV9 to TRBJ2-3; D is undetermined. V was shortened by 0 bases and J by 3 bases, with 8 bases between the two germline ends. CDR1 and CDR2 from the germline V gene are SGDLS and YYNGEE. This CDR3 is built from 14 residues. CDR3 loop: CASSVGGQTDTQYF. CDR3 coding DNA: TGTGCCAGCAGCGTAGGTGGCCAAACAGATACGCAGTATTTT.

This clone was seen a handful of times. This chain uses TRBV11-2 with TRBJ2-2, with 7 nucleotides matching TRBD1. V shed 1 base and J 6 bases; nucleotides not matched to a gene: 8. The V gene's germline CDR1 is SGHAT and CDR2 FQNNGV. There are 16 residues in the CDR3. CDR3 sequence reads: CASSLGHLGTAGELFF. The DNA of the CDR3 is TGTGCCAGCAGCTTAGGTCACTTAGGGACAGCCGGGGAGCTGTTTTTT.

The V call is TRBV7-9, the J call TRBJ1-1, with 9 bases aligning to TRBD1. This CDR3 is built from 14 residues. After removal of 5 bases from V and 3 bases from J, the junction contained 4 bases not matched to a gene. The germline V gene encodes CDR1 SEHNR and CDR2 FQNEAQ (reference sequence). The CDR3 DNA is TGTGCCAGCAGCGAGGACAGGGGCTACACTGAAGCTTTCTTT. Amino acids: CASSEDRGYTEAFF.

V gene TRBV9 combines with J gene TRBJ2-1, with D unresolved. The CDR3 runs to 13 residues. V was clipped by 0 bases and J by 6 bases, with 7 bases between them. Germline lookup yields CDR1 SGDLS and CDR2 YYNGEE. The CDR3: CASSVDRVNEQFF. CDR3 sequence (DNA): TGTGCCAGCAGCGTAGATAGAGTCAATGAGCAGTTCTTC.

The rearrangement links TRBV5-6 to TRBJ1-2; 7 positions match TRBD1. The CDR3 consists of 13 residues. V lost 4 bases, J lost 9 bases, and 9 bases stayed unmatched. CDR1 is SGHDT, CDR2 YYEEEE, per germline. This chain's CDR3 is CASSQPSGGRYTF. The CDR3 DNA is TGTGCCAGCAGCCAGCCCTCAGGGGGTCGCTACACCTTC.

This clone was recorded a few times. The rearrangement joins TRBV7-6 to TRBJ1-4; D perhaps matches TRBD1 (5 bases). The V gene lost 5 bases and the J gene lost 1 base, with 8 bases spanning the gap. Per the germline V gene, CDR1 is SGHVS and CDR2 is FNYEAQ. The CDR3 covers 14 residues. CDR3 coding DNA: TGTGCCAGCAGCCAGGGAGGAACTAATGAAAAACTGTTTTTT. Amino acids: CASSQGGTNEKLFF.

V gene TRBV15 combines with J gene TRBJ2-3, with TRBD2 as a possible D gene (6 bases). The CDR3 totals 16 residues. V lost 3 bases to trimming and J lost 0 bases, with 13 bases between them. From germline, CDR1 is LNHNV and CDR2 YYDKDF (reference sequence). The CDR3 bases are TGTGCCACCAGCAGGGTGGGAGGATCTAGCACAGATACGCAGTATTTT. It yields the protein CATSRVGGSSTDTQYF.

The chain is built from TRBV19 and TRBJ1-5, with D unclear. Deletions cut 8 bases from V and 0 bases from J, with 14 bases between. This CDR3 contains 15 residues. The germline V gene encodes CDR1 LNHDA and CDR2 SQIVND (reference sequence). CDR3 amino acids: CASVAGSASNQPQHF. CDR3 bases: TGTGCCAGTGTAGCCGGCAGCGCTAGCAATCAGCCCCAGCATTTT.

This chain joins TRBV7-3 and TRBJ2-1, with 9 bases identical to TRBD2. The CDR3 has 15 amino acids. Germline V lookup: CDR1 SGHTA, CDR2 FQGTGA. The trim removed 5 bases at V and 6 bases at J, leaving 8 bases unmatched. The CDR3 sequence: CASSALAGLANEQFF. CDR3 DNA sequence: TGTGCCAGCAGCGCCCTAGCGGGATTGGCCAATGAGCAGTTCTTC.

This clone has a handful of counts. This chain links TRBV6-5 with TRBJ2-5, with 7 bases lining up with TRBD2. The last part of the DNA fits TRBJ2-7 better; the J call may be wrong. Germline CDR1 reads MNHEY; CDR2 reads SVGAGI. CDR3 length: 13 residues. The CDR3 region has the DNA TGTGCCAGCAGTCTAGCGGTCTCCTACGAGCAGTACTTC. It is translated as CASSLAVSYEQYF.